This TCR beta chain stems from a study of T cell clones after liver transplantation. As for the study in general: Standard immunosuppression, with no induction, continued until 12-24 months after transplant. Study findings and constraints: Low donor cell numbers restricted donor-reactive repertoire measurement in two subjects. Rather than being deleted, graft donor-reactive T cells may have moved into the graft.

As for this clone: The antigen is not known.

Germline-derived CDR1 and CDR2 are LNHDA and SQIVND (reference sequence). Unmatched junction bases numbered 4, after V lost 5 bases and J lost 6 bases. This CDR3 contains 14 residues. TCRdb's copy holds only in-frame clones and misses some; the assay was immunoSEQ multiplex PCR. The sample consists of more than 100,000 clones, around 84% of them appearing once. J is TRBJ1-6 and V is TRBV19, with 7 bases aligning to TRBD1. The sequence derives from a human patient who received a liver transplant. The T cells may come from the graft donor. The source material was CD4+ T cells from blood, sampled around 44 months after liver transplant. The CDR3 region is CASSGAGGNSPLHF. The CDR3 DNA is TGTGCCAGTAGTGGGGCAGGGGGTAATTCACCCCTCCACTTT.